The entry below gives a single TCR beta chain sequence along with its context. CDR1 is GTSNPN and CDR2 is SVGIG in the germline V gene (reference sequence). The CDR3 runs to 13 residues. Trimming shortened V by 2 bases and J by 0 bases, and 7 bases separated the two germline ends. This specimen comes from a study of preoperative IRX-2 immunotherapy in early breast cancer. The treatment was: preoperative locoregional IRX-2 cytokine immunotherapy. Patients received preoperative, locoregional IRX-2 cytokine immunotherapy in a phase Ib study. Assay: immunoSEQ multiplex PCR; the TCRdb copy retains only in-frame clones and omits some. This table holds 32,000 or so clones, around four fifths found once.

This sequence joins TRBV30 and TRBJ1-1; D might be TRBD1 (5 bases). Sequencing used lymph node tissue, obtained from a patient treated with IRX-2 immunotherapy. This TCR derives from a human donor with breast cancer. The CDR3 nucleotides are TGTGCCTGGAGTTGGGGGGTGAACACTGAAGCTTTCTTT. Translation gives CAWSWGVNTEAFF.